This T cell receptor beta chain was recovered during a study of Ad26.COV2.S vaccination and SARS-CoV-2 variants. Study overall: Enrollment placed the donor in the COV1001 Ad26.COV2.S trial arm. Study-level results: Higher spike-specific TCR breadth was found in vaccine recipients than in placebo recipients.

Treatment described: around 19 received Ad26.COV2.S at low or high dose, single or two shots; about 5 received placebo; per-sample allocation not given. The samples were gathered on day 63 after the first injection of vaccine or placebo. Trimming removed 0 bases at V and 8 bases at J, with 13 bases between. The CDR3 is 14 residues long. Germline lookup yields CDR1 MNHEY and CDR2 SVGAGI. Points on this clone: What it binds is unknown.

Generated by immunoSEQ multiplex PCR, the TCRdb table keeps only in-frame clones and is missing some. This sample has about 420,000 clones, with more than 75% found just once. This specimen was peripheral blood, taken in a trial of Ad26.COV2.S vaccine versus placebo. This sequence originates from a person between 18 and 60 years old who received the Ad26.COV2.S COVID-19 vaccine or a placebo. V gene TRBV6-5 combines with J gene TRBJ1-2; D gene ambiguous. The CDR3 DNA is TGTGCCAGCAGTTACTCTGGGGAGGACTTCGGCTACACCTTC. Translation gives CASSYSGEDFGYTF.